The 14 T cell receptor beta chains in this list originate from one sample, sequenced in a study of post-analysis software for immune sequencing data. Study results and limitations: A handful of TRBV segments were significantly more frequent in patients than in controls. TRBV5-6, TRBV5-1 and TRBV20-1 were among these segments.

These receptors are not linked to any known antigen. Built from TCR beta cDNA, the libraries had unique molecular identifiers in them. TCRdb re-derived calls from the PCR reads in MiXCR, one entry per CDR3 protein. This sample has fewer than 850,000 distinct CDR3 sequences, with about 32% found just once. Sequenced input: blood. The receptors were gathered from a girl aged 10-17 years with multiple sclerosis.

This clonotype was observed at least ten times. The chain carries TRBV10-3 and TRBJ2-5, with D unclear. The CDR3 runs 14 residues. Germline V gives CDR1 ENHRY, CDR2 SYGVKD. V dropped 10 bases and J dropped 5 bases, with 20 bases sitting between them. The CDR3 sequence is CATAAVGGRETQYF. The CDR3 coding sequence is TGTGCCACCGCTGCGGTGGGCGGAAGGGAGACCCAGTACTTC.

The rearrangement uses TRBV10-3 and TRBJ2-1, with D unclear. V was trimmed by 5 bases and J by 5 bases, leaving 4 bases between them. The CDR3 sequence is 11 residues long. Germline lookup yields CDR1 ENHRY and CDR2 SYGVKD. This chain's CDR3 is CAISTNNEQFF. CDR3 nucleotides: TGTGCCATCAGTACCAACAATGAGCAGTTCTTC.

The rearrangement links TRBV29-1 to TRBJ1-1, with D perhaps matching TRBD1 (5 bases). In germline, CDR1 is SQVTM, CDR2 ANQGSEA. V lost 4 bases, J lost 1 base, and 7 bases lay in between. This CDR3 comprises 12 residues. The CDR3 loop reads CSVARANTEAFF. The CDR3 nucleotides read TGCAGCGTTGCCAGGGCGAACACTGAAGCTTTCTTT.

The V gene is TRBV28, the J gene TRBJ2-5, with D perhaps TRBD1 (5 bases). This CDR3 region has 11 residues. CDR1 is MDHEN and CDR2 is SYDVKM in the germline V gene. This CDR3 is CVTRDRETQYF. As DNA, the CDR3 is TGTGTCACCAGGGATAGAGAGACCCAGTACTTC.

The J gene is TRBJ2-1, the V gene TRBV29-1; tentatively, D is TRBD2 (5 bases). The CDR3 is 12 amino acids. V was pared by 6 bases and J by 6 bases, with 12 bases between. CDR1 and CDR2 (germline): SQVTM, ANQGSEA. The CDR3 spells CSVPGRLNEQFF. The CDR3 bases are TGCAGCGTCCCGGGAAGGCTCAATGAGCAGTTCTTC.

The chain uses TRBV12-3 or TRBV12-4 and TRBJ1-1; 7 bases are a match to TRBD1. The J segment lost 3 bases and the V segment lost 6 bases, leaving 10 bases of the junction unmatched. The CDR3 has 15 residues. The CDR3 loop is CASSQISTGYTEAFF. DNA of the CDR3: TGTGCCAGCAGCCAGATCTCGACAGGGTACACTGAAGCTTTCTTT.

This clonotype showed up just a few times. The chain recombines TRBV15 with TRBJ1-4, with TRBD1 identical over 11 bases. Trimming cost V 3 bases and J 8 bases; bases outside gene matches: 5. The CDR3 loop spans 15 amino acids. The germline V gene has CDR1 LNHNV and CDR2 YYDKDF (reference sequence). CDR3 in amino acids: CATSREGTGGEKLFF. The CDR3 DNA sequence: TGTGCCACCAGCAGGGAAGGGACAGGGGGGGAAAAACTGTTTTTT.

This chain uses TRBV6-5 with TRBJ2-3; D is uncertain. This CDR3 is built from 15 residues. Germline loops: CDR1 MNHEY, CDR2 SVGAGI. Trimming stripped 0 bases from V and 6 bases from J, with 13 bases between. CDR3 nucleotide sequence: TGTGCCAGCAGTTACTCGAATTTTATTCAGGATACGCAGTATTTT. Translating gives CASSYSNFIQDTQYF.

This clonotype was observed a few times. CDR3: CAISRIGQTERSGIRNTGELFF. The CDR3 region has the DNA TGTGCCATCAGCCGGATCGGACAGACAGAACGAAGCGGAATAAGGAACACCGGGGAGCTGTTTTTT. The rearrangement uses TRBV10-3 and TRBJ2-2; maybe TRBD1 (6 bases). V shed 6 bases and J shed 1 base, with 33 bases lying between them. The CDR3 covers 22 residues. Germline lookup yields CDR1 ENHRY and CDR2 SYGVKD.

This sequence joins TRBV5-1 and TRBJ2-5, with D maybe TRBD1 (5 bases). The CDR3 extends over 11 amino acids. With 3 bases removed from V and 11 bases from J, the gap between germline ends came to 11 bases. The germline V gene encodes CDR1 SGHRS and CDR2 YFSETQ. The CDR3 protein is CASSWGREQYF. The CDR3 nucleotides are TGCGCCAGCAGCTGGGGCCGAGAGCAGTACTTC.

This clonotype was seen ten or more times. The chain combines TRBV5-5 with TRBJ2-7; D possibly corresponds to TRBD2 (5 bases). The V end lost 4 bases, the J end lost 5 bases, and 19 bases lay between the germline ends. CDR1 SGHKS and CDR2 YYEKEE come from the germline V gene (reference sequence). The CDR3 has 15 residues. CDR3 in DNA: TGTGCCAGCAGCCAGCAGGCCAGGCAACTAGACGAGCAGTACTTC. Its protein product is CASSQQARQLDEQYF.

The rearrangement joins TRBV27 to TRBJ1-2; 8 positions match TRBD1. The CDR3 spans 14 residues. Germline CDR1 MNHEY, CDR2 SMNVEV (reference sequence). J lost 2 bases, V lost 6 bases, and 5 bases had no gene match. The CDR3 DNA reads as TGTGCCAGCAGACGACAGGGGCTCAACTATGGCTACACCTTC. It is translated as CASRRQGLNYGYTF.

This clonotype was observed a handful of times. The chain is built from TRBV11-2 and TRBJ1-6; no clear D. The CDR3 has 16 amino acids. V was clipped by 3 bases and J by 0 bases, with 9 bases between them. CDR1 and CDR2 (germline): SGHAT, FQNNGV. This CDR3 reads CASSLDGSSYNSPLHF. The CDR3 DNA reads as TGTGCCAGCAGCTTGGACGGCAGCTCCTATAATTCACCCCTCCACTTT.

The chain links TRBV3-1 to TRBJ1-5, with TRBD1 matching over 8 bases. Germline CDR1 and CDR2: LGHDT and YNNKEL (reference sequence). This CDR3 is built from 16 residues. V gave up 4 bases and J gave up 2 bases; unmatched junction bases: 7. The CDR3 DNA sequence: TGTGCCAGCAGCCCGACGGACAGGGTGCGCAATCAGCCCCAGCATTTT. Its protein is CASSPTDRVRNQPQHF.